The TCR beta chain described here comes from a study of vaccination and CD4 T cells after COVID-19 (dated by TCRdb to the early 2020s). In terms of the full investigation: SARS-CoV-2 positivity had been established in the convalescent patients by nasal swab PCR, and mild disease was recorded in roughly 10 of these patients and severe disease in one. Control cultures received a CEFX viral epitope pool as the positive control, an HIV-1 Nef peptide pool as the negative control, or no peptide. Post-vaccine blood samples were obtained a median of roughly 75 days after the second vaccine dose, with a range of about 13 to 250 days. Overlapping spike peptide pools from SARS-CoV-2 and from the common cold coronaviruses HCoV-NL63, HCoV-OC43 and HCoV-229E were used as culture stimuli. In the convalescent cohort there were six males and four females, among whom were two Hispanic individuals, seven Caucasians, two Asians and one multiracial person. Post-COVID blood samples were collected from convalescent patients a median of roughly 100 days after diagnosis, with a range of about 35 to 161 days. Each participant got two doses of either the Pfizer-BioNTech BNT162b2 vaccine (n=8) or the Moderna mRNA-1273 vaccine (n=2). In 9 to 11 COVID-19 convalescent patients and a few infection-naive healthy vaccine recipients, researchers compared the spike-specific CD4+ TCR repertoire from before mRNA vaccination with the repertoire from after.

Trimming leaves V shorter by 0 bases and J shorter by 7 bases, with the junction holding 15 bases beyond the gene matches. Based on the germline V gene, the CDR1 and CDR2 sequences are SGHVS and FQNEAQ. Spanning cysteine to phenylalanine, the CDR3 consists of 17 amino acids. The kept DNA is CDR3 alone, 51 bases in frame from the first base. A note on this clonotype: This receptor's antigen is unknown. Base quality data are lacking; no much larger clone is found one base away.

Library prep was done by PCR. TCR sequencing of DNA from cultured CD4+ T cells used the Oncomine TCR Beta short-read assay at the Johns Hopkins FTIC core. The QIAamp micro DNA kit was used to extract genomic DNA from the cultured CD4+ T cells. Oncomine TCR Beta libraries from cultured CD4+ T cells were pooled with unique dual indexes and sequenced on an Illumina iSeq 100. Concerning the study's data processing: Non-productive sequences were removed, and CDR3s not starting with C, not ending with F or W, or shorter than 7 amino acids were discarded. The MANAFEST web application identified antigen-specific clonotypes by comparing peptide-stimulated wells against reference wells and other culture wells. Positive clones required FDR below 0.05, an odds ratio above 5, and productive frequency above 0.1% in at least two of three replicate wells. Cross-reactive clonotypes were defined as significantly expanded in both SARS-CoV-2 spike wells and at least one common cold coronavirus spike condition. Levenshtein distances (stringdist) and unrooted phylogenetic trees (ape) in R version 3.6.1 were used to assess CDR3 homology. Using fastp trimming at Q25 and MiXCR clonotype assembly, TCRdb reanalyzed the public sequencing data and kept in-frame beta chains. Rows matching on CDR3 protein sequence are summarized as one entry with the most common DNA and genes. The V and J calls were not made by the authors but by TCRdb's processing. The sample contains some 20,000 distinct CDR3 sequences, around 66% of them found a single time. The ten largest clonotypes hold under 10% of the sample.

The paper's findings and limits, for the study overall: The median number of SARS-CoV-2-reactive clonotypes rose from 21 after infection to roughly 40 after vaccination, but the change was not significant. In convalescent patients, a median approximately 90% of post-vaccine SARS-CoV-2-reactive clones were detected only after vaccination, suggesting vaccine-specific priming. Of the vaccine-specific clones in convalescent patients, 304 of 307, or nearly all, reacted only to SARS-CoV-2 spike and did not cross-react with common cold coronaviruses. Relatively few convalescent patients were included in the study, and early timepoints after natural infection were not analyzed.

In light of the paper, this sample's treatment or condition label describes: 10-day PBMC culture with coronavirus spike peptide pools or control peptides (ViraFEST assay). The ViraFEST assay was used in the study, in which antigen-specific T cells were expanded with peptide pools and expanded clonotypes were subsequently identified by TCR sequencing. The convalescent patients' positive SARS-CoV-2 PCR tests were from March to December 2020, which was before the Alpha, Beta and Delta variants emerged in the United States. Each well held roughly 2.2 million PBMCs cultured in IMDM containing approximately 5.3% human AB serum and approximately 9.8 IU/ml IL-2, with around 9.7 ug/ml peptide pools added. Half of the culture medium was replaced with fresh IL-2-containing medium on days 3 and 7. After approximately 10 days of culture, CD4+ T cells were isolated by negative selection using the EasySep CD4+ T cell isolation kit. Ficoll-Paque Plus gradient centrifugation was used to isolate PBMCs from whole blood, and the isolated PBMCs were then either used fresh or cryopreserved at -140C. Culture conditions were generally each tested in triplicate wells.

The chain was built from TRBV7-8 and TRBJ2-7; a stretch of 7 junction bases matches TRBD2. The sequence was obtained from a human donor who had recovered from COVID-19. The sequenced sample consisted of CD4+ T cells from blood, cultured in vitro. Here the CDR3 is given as CASSLALSAGEGREQYF. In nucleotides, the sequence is TGTGCCAGCAGCTTAGCACTTTCTGCGGGAGAAGGACGGGAGCAGTACTTC.